This T cell receptor beta chain emerged from a study of CXCR3-negative and CXCR3-positive naive CD8 T cells. Study information: The TRB read total, some 130 million, broke down to about 1.5 +/- 0.3 million reads per library. Overall study findings and caveats: Naive cells positive for CXCR3 carried more hydrophobic TRB CDR3s than CXCR3-negative ones. Naive cells that were CXCR3-negative or CXCR3-positive used TRBV-TRBJ genes alike, while memory cells diverged. Naive subsets had comparable surface CD5, so TRB CDR3 properties gauged TCR strength.

Preparation of TRB cDNA libraries relied on 5' RACE carrying UMI labels. TCRdb reprocessed the 5' RACE reads and reports one entry per CDR3 protein, with no DNA. This table holds about 6,000 distinct CDR3 sequences. Cells classed as naive CD8+ T cells were CD45RO-CCR7+CD27+CD95-. The length of the CDR3 is 13 residues. The germline CDR1 and CDR2 sequences are SEHNR and FQNEAQ (reference sequence). In the case of this clonotype: Its antigen is as yet unknown.

The gene calls are TRBV7-9 and TRBJ2-7; absent DNA, TCRdb's TRBD1 call cannot be checked. The sample consisted of naive CXCR3+ CD8+ T cells from blood. The subset denotes: CD45RO-CCR7+CD27+CD95- naive CD8+ T cells expressing CXCR3 (TNR3+). The TCR originated in a human donor in good health. Some clones in this sample may be carry-over from other donors' samples. CDR3: CASRGQGGYEQYF.